Presented here are 32 T cell receptor beta chains from one specimen sequenced in a study of CD8+ T cells in alopecia areata. As for treatment: oral pan-JAK inhibitor, 5-10 mg twice daily. Following extraction, RNA underwent reverse transcription to cDNA, which served as the sequencing template. Assay used: immunoSEQ multiplex PCR; TCRdb lists only in-frame clones, some missing. Counted here are about 210,000 clones, 50% to 75% occurring once; the ten biggest clones make up 4% to 4.5%. Source: CD4+ T cells sorted from blood, taken at week 4, from a patient treated with tofacitinib. All receptors derive from a human donor with alopecia areata.

This chain uses TRBV25-1 with TRBJ2-3, with 7 bases lining up with TRBD1. There are 13 residues in the CDR3. The V and J ends lost 10 bases and 6 bases, in that order; junction bases with no gene match: 10. Germline-derived CDR1 and CDR2 are MGHDK and SYGVNS. The chain's CDR3 is CATKGTGDDTQYF. The CDR3 DNA reads as TGTGCCACCAAGGGCACAGGGGACGATACGCAGTATTTT.

This clone turned up a few times. Other DNA sequences in this sample translate to the same CDR3. The chain links TRBV10-3 to TRBJ1-1; no definite D call. V shed 4 bases and J shed 1 base, with 4 bases lying between them. The length of the CDR3 is 12 residues. The germline gives CDR1 ENHRY, CDR2 SYGVKD. The CDR3 DNA follows: TGTGCCATCAGTGCGTCGAACACTGAAGCTTTCTTT. This codes for CAISASNTEAFF.

V and J are TRBV6-1 and TRBJ2-6; 9 positions agree with TRBD1. V gave up 2 bases and J gave up 0 bases; unmatched junction bases: 5. CDR3 length: 18 amino acids. Per germline, CDR1 MNHNS and CDR2 SASEGT. The CDR3 sequence is CASSERDRDLSGANVLTF. The CDR3 nucleotides read TGTGCCAGCAGTGAACGGGACAGGGACCTCTCTGGGGCCAACGTCCTGACTTTC.

V gene TRBV7-2 combines with J gene TRBJ2-5; possibly TRBD2 for D (6 bases). The CDR3 spans 15 residues. V was pared by 5 bases and J by 1 base, with 14 bases between. CDR1 and CDR2 (germline): SGHTA, FQGNSA. The CDR3 reads CASSLGAGPQETQYF. The CDR3 DNA follows: TGTGCCAGCAGCCTGGGCGCGGGGCCCCAAGAGACCCAGTACTTC. The full variable domain, rest sourced from reference TRBV7-2 and TRBJ2-5, is GAGVSQSPSNKVTEKGKDVELRCDPISGHTALYWYRQSLGQGLEFLIYFQGNSAPDKSGLPSDRFSAERTGGSVSTLTIQRTQQEDSAVYLCASSLGAGPQETQYFGPGTRLLVL.

V is TRBV30 and J is TRBJ2-5; D is undetermined. The V end was cut by 0 bases, the J end by 3 bases, with 20 bases between. This CDR3 comprises 17 residues. CDR1 GTSNPN and CDR2 SVGIG come from the germline V gene (reference sequence). The chain's CDR3 is CAWSVQVTYPPKETQYF. CDR3 bases: TGTGCCTGGAGTGTCCAGGTCACTTACCCCCCCAAAGAGACCCAGTACTTC. The full variable domain, its missing parts supplied by reference TRBV30 and TRBJ2-5, is SQTIHQWPATLVQPVGSPLSLECTVEGTSNPNLYWYRQAAGRGLQLLFYSVGIGQISSEVPQNLSASRPQDRQFILSSKKLLLSDSGFYLCAWSVQVTYPPKETQYFGPGTRLLVL.

This clone was counted between two and nine times. V usage is TRBV4-3 and J usage is TRBJ2-4, with D possibly being TRBD1 or TRBD2 (5 bases each). The V gene's germline CDR1 is LGHNA and CDR2 YSLEER. V lost 0 bases and J 3 bases, leaving 9 bases between the germline ends. CDR3 length equals 15 residues. The CDR3 here is CASSQERGGKNIQYF. CDR3 in DNA: TGCGCCAGCAGCCAAGAACGGGGCGGCAAAAACATTCAGTACTTC.

Ten or more counts support this clone. The chain combines TRBV27 with TRBJ2-2, with unresolved D. Per germline, CDR1 MNHEY and CDR2 SMNVEV (reference sequence). CDR3 size: 13 residues. Trimming pared 7 bases from V and 1 base from J, leaving 7 bases between. The CDR3 region is CASKRMNTGELFF. CDR3 sequence (DNA): TGTGCCAGCAAGCGAATGAACACCGGGGAGCTGTTTTTT.

A few counts support this clone. The V and J genes are TRBV19 and TRBJ2-7; D is possibly TRBD2 (6 bases). V lost 3 bases and J 4 bases, leaving 16 bases between the germline ends. The CDR3 contains 15 residues. CDR1 and CDR2 from the germline V gene are LNHDA and SQIVND (reference sequence). The CDR3 coding sequence is TGTGCCAGTAGTATTTTCGGGACTTCCCCTTACGAGCAGTACTTC. The encoded protein is CASSIFGTSPYEQYF.

This clone showed up just once. The chain uses TRBV6-5 and TRBJ2-7; TRBD2 agrees at 8 bases. The V gene's germline CDR1 is MNHEY and CDR2 SVGAGI. This CDR3 is 14 amino acids long. Germline trimming cut 0 bases from V and 5 bases from J; bases unmatched to any gene: 3. This chain's CDR3 is CASSYSLAEHEQYF. The CDR3 DNA sequence: TGTGCCAGCAGTTACTCACTAGCGGAACACGAGCAGTACTTC.

This rearrangement joins TRBV15 to TRBJ2-7; 9 bases match TRBD1. In germline, CDR1 is LNHNV, CDR2 YYDKDF (reference sequence). V gave up 1 base and J gave up 7 bases; unmatched junction bases: 8. CDR3 size: 15 residues. The CDR3 nucleotides read TGTGCCACCAGCAGAGCCGGGACAGGGTCTTTTGAGCAGTACTTC. Encoded protein: CATSRAGTGSFEQYF.

V gene TRBV4-3 combines with J gene TRBJ2-5; 8 nucleotides align to TRBD1. Germline-derived CDR1 and CDR2 are LGHNA and YSLEER. V was clipped by 5 bases and J by 5 bases; unmatched bases: 7. CDR3 length equals 14 residues. CDR3 DNA sequence: TGCGCCAGCAGCTCCAGAGACAGGGGCGAGACCCAGTACTTC. This encodes CASSSRDRGETQYF.

The chain couples TRBV5-1 to TRBJ2-7; TRBD2 matches 13 bases. The CDR3 runs 17 residues. J gave up 3 bases and V 4 bases, and 10 bases lay outside the gene matches. In germline, CDR1 is SGHRS, CDR2 YFSETQ. CDR3: CASSGNSGTSGVYEQYF. CDR3 in DNA: TGCGCCAGCAGCGGAAACTCCGGGACTAGCGGGGTCTACGAGCAGTACTTC.

The chain links TRBV4-2 to TRBJ2-5, with TRBD2 matching 14 bases. Germline V CDR1 and CDR2: LGHNA, YNFKEQ. The ends lost 1 base at V and 2 bases at J; junction bases unmatched: 9. The CDR3 runs to 19 residues. CDR3 nucleotides: TGTGCCAGCAGCCAAGCCCTCGGGACTAGCGGGGGCCTTCAAGAGACCCAGTACTTC. Its protein product is CASSQALGTSGGLQETQYF.

The rearrangement uses TRBV29-1 and TRBJ2-3; D unclear. V gave up 3 bases and J gave up 6 bases, with 13 bases separating them. The germline gives CDR1 SQVTM, CDR2 ANQGSEA. This CDR3 comprises 13 residues. The CDR3, as DNA: TGCAGCGTTGATCCGGGTGGAGTTGATACGCAGTATTTT. Translated: CSVDPGGVDTQYF.

The rearrangement links TRBV19 to TRBJ2-1, with a weak D call TRBD1 (5 bases). V lost 3 bases and J lost 6, with 18 bases in between. In germline, CDR1 is LNHDA, CDR2 SQIVND (reference sequence). The CDR3 is made up of 16 amino acids. The DNA for the CDR3 is TGTGCCAGTAGTATCCCTTTCGGACCTGGGGCCAATGAGCAGTTCTTC. This encodes CASSIPFGPGANEQFF.

This chain uses TRBV30 with TRBJ1-2, with D unresolved. Trimming shortened V by 4 bases and J by 4 bases, and 10 bases separated the two germline ends. CDR3 length equals 12 residues. Germline V gene lookup returns CDR1 GTSNPN and CDR2 SVGIG (reference sequence). Written as DNA, the CDR3 is TGTGCCTGGAACGCGGGAACCTATGGCTACACCTTC. Translating it yields CAWNAGTYGYTF.

There are a few counts of this clone. V usage is TRBV19 and J usage is TRBJ1-1; D may be TRBD1 (6 bases). Deletions cut 3 bases from V and 3 bases from J, with 8 bases between. Germline CDR1 is LNHDA and CDR2 is SQIVND (reference sequence). This CDR3 comprises 13 residues. Here the CDR3 DNA reads TGTGCCAGTAGTATGAAGGGGGACACTGAAGCTTTCTTT. This gives the protein CASSMKGDTEAFF.

This clone occurred a few times. The chain carries TRBV6-5 and TRBJ2-3; no reliable D call. The V end was cut by 5 bases, the J end by 4 bases, with 13 bases between. The CDR3 covers 14 residues. Germline CDR1 and CDR2: MNHEY and SVGAGI. The CDR3: CASSVRLGPDTQYF. In nucleotides, the CDR3 is TGTGCCAGCAGTGTACGCCTAGGCCCAGATACGCAGTATTTT.

This sequence joins TRBV29-1 and TRBJ1-1; TRBD1 is a possible D gene (5 bases). Deletions cut 4 bases from V and 4 bases from J, with 16 bases between. The germline gives CDR1 SQVTM, CDR2 ANQGSEA. This CDR3 region has 14 residues. As DNA, the CDR3 is TGCAGCGTTGTAACTGGGGGTGGAGGCACTGAAGCTTTCTTT. Protein: CSVVTGGGGTEAFF.

This sequence joins TRBV29-1 and TRBJ1-2; D ambiguous. Trimming left V 0 bases short and J 3 bases short, with 8 bases between. The CDR3 consists of 13 residues. CDR1 is SQVTM and CDR2 is ANQGSEA in the germline V gene. As DNA, the CDR3 is TGCAGCGTTGAAGATGGTGGGTACTATGGCTACACCTTC. It translates to CSVEDGGYYGYTF.

This clone has only a few counts. The rearrangement links TRBV6-6 to TRBJ1-5, with D possibly TRBD1 on 5 matching bases. Germline V gives CDR1 MNHNY, CDR2 SVGAGI (reference sequence). The CDR3 totals 14 residues. With 5 bases removed from V and 4 bases from J, the gap between germline ends came to 12 bases. The CDR3 spells CASSTRGGNQPQHF. In nucleotides, the CDR3 is TGTGCCAGCAGTACGCGGGGCGGGAATCAGCCCCAGCATTTT.

A note on this clone: Other DNA sequences in the same sample also yield this CDR3. The rearrangement links TRBV7-2 to TRBJ2-2, with 8 bases aligning to TRBD2. CDR1 is SGHTA and CDR2 is FQGNSA in the germline V gene. This CDR3 spans 15 amino acids. Trimming cost V 6 bases and J 7 bases; bases outside gene matches: 10. The CDR3 DNA reads as TGTGCCAGCAGTCAACGCGGGGGGCGGTACGGGGAGCTGTTTTTT. It codes for CASSQRGGRYGELFF.

V and J are TRBV7-2 and TRBJ2-1; 12 bases are a match to TRBD2. CDR1 and CDR2 (germline): SGHTA, FQGNSA. The trim removed 5 bases at V and 10 bases at J, leaving 9 bases unmatched. The CDR3 consists of 15 residues. CDR3: CASSRFILAGGEQFF. Here the CDR3 DNA reads TGTGCCAGCAGCCGATTTATACTAGCGGGGGGAGAGCAGTTCTTC.

The chain couples TRBV10-3 to TRBJ1-5, with unresolved D. The V and J ends lost 3 bases and 3 bases respectively, with 9 bases between them. CDR3 length: 14 amino acids. CDR1 is ENHRY, CDR2 SYGVKD, per germline. The CDR3 loop is CAISDLAINQPQHF. Here the CDR3 DNA reads TGTGCCATCAGTGACCTGGCGATCAATCAGCCCCAGCATTTT.

This rearrangement joins TRBV30 to TRBJ2-3; 10 nucleotides match TRBD2. With V trimmed by 2 bases and J by 7 bases, 6 bases remained unmatched. This CDR3 spans 14 amino acids. The germline V gene has CDR1 GTSNPN and CDR2 SVGIG (reference sequence). CDR3 in DNA: TGTGCCTGGAGTATTAGCGGGGGGCCTAATACGCAGTATTTT. Translating it yields CAWSISGGPNTQYF. Full variable domain (rest looked up from reference TRBV30 and TRBJ2-3): SQTIHQWPATLVQPVGSPLSLECTVEGTSNPNLYWYRQAAGRGLQLLFYSVGIGQISSEVPQNLSASRPQDRQFILSSKKLLLSDSGFYLCAWSISGGPNTQYFGPGTRLTVL.

This clone was seen more than once but under ten times. The CDR3 protein is CAWRYRGQDTQYF. The CDR3 DNA is TGTGCCTGGAGATACAGGGGGCAAGATACGCAGTATTTT. This chain uses TRBV30 with TRBJ2-3; 9 bases agree with TRBD1. This CDR3 has 13 residues. Germline CDR1 GTSNPN, CDR2 SVGIG (reference sequence). With V trimmed by 3 bases and J by 5 bases, 3 bases remained unmatched.

CDR3 sequence (DNA): TGCGCCAGCAGCTTCGGGTCTTCTGGAAACACCATATATTTT. Its translation: CASSFGSSGNTIYF. This rearrangement joins TRBV5-1 to TRBJ1-3; D call uncertain. Germline CDR1 reads SGHRS; CDR2 reads YFSETQ. The germline V and J ends were trimmed by 2 bases and 1 base, with 7 bases remaining between them. The CDR3 has 14 amino acids. Based on the CDR3 plus reference TRBV5-1 and TRBJ1-3, the full variable domain is KAGVTQTPRYLIKTRGQQVTLSCSPISGHRSVSWYQQTPGQGLQFLFEYFSETQRNKGNFPGRFSGRQFSNSRSEMNVSTLELGDSALYLCASSFGSSGNTIYFGEGSWLTVV.

The rearrangement links TRBV18 to TRBJ1-1; D call uncertain. Germline CDR1 KGHSH, CDR2 LQKENI. This CDR3 spans 15 amino acids. The V gene lost 3 bases and the J gene lost 4 bases, with 15 bases spanning the gap. CDR3 in DNA: TGTGCCAGCTCACCCGGAGGCGGGCCGGGCACTGAAGCTTTCTTT. This codes for CASSPGGGPGTEAFF.

V gene TRBV4-2 combines with J gene TRBJ1-6; D is undetermined. The germline CDR1 and CDR2 sequences are LGHNA and YNFKEQ. Trimming stripped 0 bases from V and 9 bases from J, with 12 bases between. This CDR3 spans 15 amino acids. The CDR3 sequence: CASSQEKGKGSPLHF. The CDR3 DNA follows: TGTGCCAGCAGCCAAGAAAAAGGGAAGGGTTCACCCCTCCACTTT.

In its sample, this clone was seen a few times. CDR3 sequence (DNA): TGTGCCAGCAGCCGTAAGGGGGACAATGAGCAGTTCTTC. This gives the protein CASSRKGDNEQFF. The genes are TRBV4-2 and TRBJ2-1, with D tentatively TRBD1 (6 bases). With 4 bases removed from V and 5 bases from J, the gap between germline ends came to 9 bases. CDR3 length: 13 residues. Germline assignment: CDR1 LGHNA and CDR2 YNFKEQ.

The J gene is TRBJ2-3, the V gene TRBV6-5, with 9 positions matching TRBD2. Germline values: CDR1 MNHEY, CDR2 SVGAGI. Trimming cost V 4 bases and J 1 base; bases outside gene matches: 6. This CDR3 has 16 residues. CDR3 DNA sequence: TGTGCCAGCAGTTCCTTTAGCGGGGGAGGCACAGATACGCAGTATTTT. Amino acid sequence: CASSSFSGGGTDTQYF.

This chain joins TRBV25-1 and TRBJ2-1; 12 nucleotides match TRBD1. There are 15 residues in the CDR3. The germline V gene has CDR1 MGHDK and CDR2 SYGVNS. With V trimmed by 6 bases and J by 8 bases, 8 bases remained unmatched. The chain's CDR3 is CASSRGQGAVDEQFF. For the CDR3, the DNA is TGTGCCAGCAGCAGGGGACAGGGGGCTGTCGATGAGCAGTTCTTC.